The 9 T cell receptor beta chains in this list originate from one sample, sequenced in a study of shared clonotypes between healthy human individuals. TCRdb's table, derived via immunoSEQ multiplex PCR, lists solely in-frame clones and lacks some. The sample has around 2,000,000 clones, 85% to 95% seen once; the top ten hold more than 1.5%. Naive CD8 cells, CD45RO-negative and positively selected for CCR7, excluded terminally differentiated effector memory CD45RA+ cells. The sample consisted of naive CD8+ T cells from PBMCs. The receptors stem from a man between 18 and 29 years old in good health. Some clones in this sample may be carry-over from other donors' samples.

V usage is TRBV28 and J usage is TRBJ2-3, with D possibly matching TRBD1 (8 bases). Looked up from germline, CDR1 is MDHEN and CDR2 is SYDVKM. This CDR3 comprises 18 residues. Between the trimmed V and J ends, which lost 2 bases and 5 bases, there was a span of 23 bases. CDR3 DNA: TGTGCCAGCAGTTTACCACCAAGTCGGACAGGGAGGGGAGATACGCAGTATTTT. It is translated as CASSLPPSRTGRGDTQYF.

This rearrangement joins TRBV14 to TRBJ2-1, with 7 bases matching TRBD2. The trim removed 0 bases at V and 3 bases at J, leaving 5 bases unmatched. Germline V gene sequence: CDR1 SGHDN, CDR2 FVKESK. CDR3 length: 16 residues. The CDR3 nucleotides read TGTGCCAGCAGCCAAGATCTAGCGGATTACTACAATGAGCAGTTCTTC. It translates to CASSQDLADYYNEQFF.

This clone came up once. The chain uses TRBV4-2 and TRBJ2-1; D perhaps matches TRBD2 (6 bases). V dropped 1 base and J dropped 7 bases, with 14 bases sitting between them. This CDR3 has 15 amino acids. The germline V gene has CDR1 LGHNA and CDR2 YNFKEQ. CDR3 amino acids: CASSQAMSAGNEQFF. Here the CDR3 DNA reads TGTGCCAGCAGCCAAGCCATGTCGGCGGGAAATGAGCAGTTCTTC.

V gene TRBV5-4 combines with J gene TRBJ2-3, with D possibly being TRBD1 (5 bases). The germline V gene has CDR1 SGHNT and CDR2 YYREEE (reference sequence). V lost 4 bases to trimming and J lost 4 bases, with 19 bases between them. CDR3 length: 16 amino acids. This CDR3 is CASSPRETSLADTQYF. DNA for the CDR3: TGTGCCAGCAGCCCCAGGGAAACTTCGTTGGCAGATACGCAGTATTTT. Drawing the rest from reference TRBV5-4 and TRBJ2-3, the complete variable domain is ETGVTQSPTHLIKTRGQQVTLRCSSQSGHNTVSWYQQALGQGPQFIFQYYREEENGRGNFPPRFSGLQFPNYSSELNVNALELDDSALYLCASSPRETSLADTQYFGPGTRLTVL.

A word on this clone: Within the sample, other DNA sequences also encode this same CDR3. J is TRBJ2-7 and V is TRBV19, with 7 bases lining up with TRBD2. Germline lookup yields CDR1 LNHDA and CDR2 SQIVND (reference sequence). V lost 5 bases and J lost 2; bases outside the gene matches: 3. The CDR3 is 13 amino acids. CDR3 in amino acids: CASSASGAYEQYF. In nucleotides, the CDR3 is TGTGCCAGTAGTGCTAGCGGTGCCTACGAGCAGTACTTC.

The chain couples TRBV27 to TRBJ2-7, with D possibly matching TRBD2 (7 bases). CDR1 and CDR2 from the germline V gene are MNHEY and SMNVEV (reference sequence). CDR3 length equals 16 residues. The V gene lost 2 bases and the J gene lost 6 bases, with 20 bases spanning the gap. The CDR3 region is CASSLILGGGPREQYF. In nucleotides, the CDR3 is TGTGCCAGCAGTTTAATCTTGGGAGGGGGACCCCGCGAGCAGTACTTC.

The chain employs TRBV30 and TRBJ2-2, with 9 bases that match TRBD1. This CDR3 is built from 16 residues. The germline gives CDR1 GTSNPN, CDR2 SVGIG (reference sequence). V shed 5 bases and J 3 bases; nucleotides not matched to a gene: 10. In DNA, the CDR3 is TGTGCCTGGGAAAAGACAGGGGGAGTTGACACCGGGGAGCTGTTTTTT. Its protein product is CAWEKTGGVDTGELFF.

V and J are TRBV5-6 and TRBJ2-7, with D unresolved. This CDR3 spans 12 amino acids. Germline V gene sequence: CDR1 SGHDT, CDR2 YYEEEE. Trimming removed 1 base at V and 6 bases at J, with 8 bases between. In nucleotides, the CDR3 is TGTGCCAGCAGCTTGTGGGCGTCCGAGCAGTACTTC. Its protein is CASSLWASEQYF.

The chain joins TRBV21-1 to TRBJ2-7; the DNA was not compared with TRBD2, the D call given in the table. TRBV21-1 counts as a pseudogene. The CDR3 sequence is 17 residues long. For the CDR3, the DNA is TGTGCCAGCAGCCCCCACGGGGCTAGCGGGGGAGCCTACGAGCAGTACTTC. Encoded protein: CASSPHGASGGAYEQYF.